Sequencing of this T cell receptor (beta chain) was carried out in a study of CD8+ T cells in alopecia areata (dated by TCRdb to the late 2010s). About the investigation overall: Treated patients were enrolled in an open-label pilot trial of oral tofacitinib, 5 to 10 mg twice daily, for moderate-to-severe alopecia areata. Patients stayed on tofacitinib for 6 to 18 months and then had 6 months of follow-up off drug so that delayed response and recurrence could be assessed. To study T cell clonal expansion in alopecia areata, the researchers applied high-throughput TCRbeta sequencing to both the C3H/HeJ mouse model and human patients. Scalp tissue and sorted CD4+ and CD8+ peripheral blood T cells from patchy and totalis/universalis alopecia areata patients and from healthy controls were covered by human TCRbeta sequencing. Clonality in the scalp was compared among normal scalp (n=4), patchy alopecia areata scalp (n=8), and alopecia totalis/universalis scalp (n=8). Patients on tofacitinib were biopsied at baseline and after 4 and 24 weeks of treatment, and several of the patients also had a later scalp biopsy. RNA was obtained with the PAXgene miRNA kit for fixed scalp, the miRNeasy kit for PBMCs, and the RNeasy kit for mouse skin. TCRbeta CDR3 regions were amplified by immunoSEQ multiplex PCR with 35 Vbeta forward and 13 Jbeta reverse primers. The study at large found these results: Compared with mice, TCR sequences shared between patients were less clear, possibly partly because of HLA diversity across the patient population. Compared with normal scalp, lesional scalp had higher clonality and more expanded CD8+ clones, particularly in alopecia totalis/universalis, a pattern that suggests antigenic drive. Unlike mouse skin, where gammadelta T cells dominate, normal human skin contains resident alphabeta T cells that get sequenced too, which complicates analysis of the scalp TCR repertoire.

This clone has more than one count but fewer than ten. Its antigen is still unknown. No qualities accompany the bases; no much larger clone lies one base away. The sample's time point label is to be understood as: baseline before oral tofacitinib. Lesional scalp punch biopsies and peripheral blood were obtained from alopecia areata patients. PBMCs were separated by density centrifugation and stained for CD3, CD4 and CD8, after which CD4+ and CD8+ T cells were sorted on a FACSAria. Receptor amplification or capture employed the immunoSEQ multiplex PCR assay. For TCR sequencing, RNA was extracted from every sample and reverse transcribed into cDNA to serve as template. First-strand cDNA was synthesized with SuperScript III using a 2:1 mix of oligo-dT and random hexamers. A synthetic immune receptor repertoire was used to assess amplification bias, and residual bias was removed computationally. From the authors' description of their analysis: Raw reads were preprocessed to remove errors, and CDR3 was defined according to IMGT conventions as the region from the conserved cysteine to phenylalanine. To get clonality, Shannon entropy was normalized by log2 of the number of productive unique TCRs and the result was subtracted from 1. CD4 or CD8 identity of scalp clones was inferred by cross-referencing scalp TCRbeta sequences with sorted blood CD4 and CD8 repertoires. TCRdb took over this immuneACCESS table, retaining in-frame rearrangements with V and J assigned. Such tables are incomplete; in checked studies, under half of the missing clones stem from an unresolved V gene, and the remainder is unexplained. V and J calls and clone size follow that table, whereas D and trimming were derived from the DNA. The sample table holds 110,000 to 150,000 clones, of which about 51% were seen once. The ten largest account for approximately 1% of the sample.

Reading from cysteine to phenylalanine, the CDR3 counts 17 amino acids. The retained sequence is limited to the CDR3, 51 bases, with the frame set at the first base. V is pruned by 2 bases and J by 6 bases, leaving 10 bases of the junction without a gene match. CDR1 and CDR2, looked up from the germline V gene, are LGHNA and YNFKEQ. The clonotype was recovered from a human donor with alopecia areata. This sequence uses TRBV4-2 and TRBJ2-3; 11 bases in the junction line up with TRBD2. Sequencing used CD4+ T cells sorted from blood, obtained at week 0. The sequence in DNA is TGTGCCAGCAGCCAACCTAGCGGGAGGCAGGGGTGGGATACGCAGTATTTT. This gives the protein CASSQPSGRQGWDTQYF.